Included here is one TCR beta chain sequence, with context. Its antigen is not identified. The listed genes are named as in mouse. The CDR3 end lies 1 residue beyond the end of the read and is filled in from the germline J gene. The entry originates in a study of tissue T cells after allogeneic stem cell transplantation. Assay: immunoSEQ multiplex PCR; the TCRdb copy retains only in-frame clones and omits some. The sample has 20,000 to 25,000 clones; about 70% are singletons. Whole-study findings and limits: Within patients, tissue anatomy strongly shaped TCR repertoire composition.

The germline V gene has CDR1 NNHDY and CDR2 SYVADS. The CDR3 contains 13 residues. V gave up 0 bases and J gave up 2 bases, with 4 bases separating them. The origin of this receptor is a female BALB/c mouse in good health. These mice share the MHC haplotype H2-d. V is TRBV13-3 and J is TRBJ2-3; D is uncertain. The sample taken for sequencing was blood. CDR3 sequence reads: CASSDGFAETLYF. Incomplete CDR3 DNA: TGTGCCAGCAGTGATGGGTTTGCAGAAACGCTGTAT.